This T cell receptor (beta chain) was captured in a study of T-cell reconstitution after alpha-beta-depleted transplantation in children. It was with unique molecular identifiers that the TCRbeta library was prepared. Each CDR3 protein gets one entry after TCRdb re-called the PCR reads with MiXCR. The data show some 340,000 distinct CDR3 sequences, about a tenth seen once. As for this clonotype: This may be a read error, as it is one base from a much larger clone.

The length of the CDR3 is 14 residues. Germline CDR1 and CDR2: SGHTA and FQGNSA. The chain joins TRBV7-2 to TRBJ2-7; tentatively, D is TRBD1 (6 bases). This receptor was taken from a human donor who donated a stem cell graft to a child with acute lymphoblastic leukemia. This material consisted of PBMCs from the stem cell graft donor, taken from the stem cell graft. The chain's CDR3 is CASILSWGRYEQYF. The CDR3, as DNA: TGTGCCAGCATCTTATCATGGGGGCGATACGAGCAGTACTTC.